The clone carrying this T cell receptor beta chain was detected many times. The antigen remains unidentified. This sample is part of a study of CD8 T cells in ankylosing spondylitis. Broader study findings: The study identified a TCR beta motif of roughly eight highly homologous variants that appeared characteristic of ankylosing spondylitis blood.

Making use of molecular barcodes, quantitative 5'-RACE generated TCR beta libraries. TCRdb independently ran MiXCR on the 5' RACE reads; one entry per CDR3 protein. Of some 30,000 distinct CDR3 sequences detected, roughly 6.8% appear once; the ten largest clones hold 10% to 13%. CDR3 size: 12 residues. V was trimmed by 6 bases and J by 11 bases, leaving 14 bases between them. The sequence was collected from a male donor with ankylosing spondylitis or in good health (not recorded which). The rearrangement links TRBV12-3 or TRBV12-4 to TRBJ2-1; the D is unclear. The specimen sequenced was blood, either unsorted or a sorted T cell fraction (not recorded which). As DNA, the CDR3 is TGTGCCAGCAGGCGAAGCGCTACCCAGCAGTTCTTC. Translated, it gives CASRRSATQQFF.